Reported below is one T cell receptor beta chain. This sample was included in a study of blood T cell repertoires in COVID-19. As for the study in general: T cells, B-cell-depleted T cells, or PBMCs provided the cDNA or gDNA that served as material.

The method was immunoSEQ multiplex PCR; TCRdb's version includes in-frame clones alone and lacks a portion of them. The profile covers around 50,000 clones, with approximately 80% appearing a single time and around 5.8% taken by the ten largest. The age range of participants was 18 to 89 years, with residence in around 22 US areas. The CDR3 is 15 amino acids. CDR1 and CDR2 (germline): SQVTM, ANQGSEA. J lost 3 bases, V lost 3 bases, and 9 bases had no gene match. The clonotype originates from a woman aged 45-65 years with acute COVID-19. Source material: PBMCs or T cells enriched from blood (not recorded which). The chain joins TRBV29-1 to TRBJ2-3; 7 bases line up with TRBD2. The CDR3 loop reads CSVEMLAARTDTQYF. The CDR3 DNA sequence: TGCAGCGTTGAGATGCTAGCGGCAAGGACAGATACGCAGTATTTT.